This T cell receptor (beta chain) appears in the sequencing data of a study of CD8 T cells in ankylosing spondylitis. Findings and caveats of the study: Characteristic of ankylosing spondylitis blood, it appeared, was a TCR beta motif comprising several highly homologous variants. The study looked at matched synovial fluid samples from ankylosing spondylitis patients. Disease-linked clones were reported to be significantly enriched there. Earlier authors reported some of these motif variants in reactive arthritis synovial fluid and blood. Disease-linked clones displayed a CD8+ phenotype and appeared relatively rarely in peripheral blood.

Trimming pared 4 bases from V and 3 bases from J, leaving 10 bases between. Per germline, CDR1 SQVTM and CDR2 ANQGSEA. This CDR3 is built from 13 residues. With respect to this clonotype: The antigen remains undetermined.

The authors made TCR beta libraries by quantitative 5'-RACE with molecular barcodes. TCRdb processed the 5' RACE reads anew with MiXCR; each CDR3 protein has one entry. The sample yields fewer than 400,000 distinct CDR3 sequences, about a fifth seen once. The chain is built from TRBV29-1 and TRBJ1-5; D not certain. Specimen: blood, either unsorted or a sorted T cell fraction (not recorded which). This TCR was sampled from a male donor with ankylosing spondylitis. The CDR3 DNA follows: TGCAGCGTTGGGGCAGATTACAATCAGCCCCAGCATTTT. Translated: CSVGADYNQPQHF.